These T cell receptor beta chains were read from a single sample in a study of blood T cell repertoires in COVID-19. The method was immunoSEQ multiplex PCR; TCRdb's version includes in-frame clones alone and lacks a portion of them. The sample has roughly 440,000 clones, approximately 90% seen once. Sequenced: peripheral blood. These receptors were obtained from a woman aged 45-65 years with COVID-19, enrolled during active disease. CDR3s include the opening cysteine and the closing phenylalanine or tryptophan. The D gene is left open where the match is weak. Some rows mark clone size as missing; the rest say once, few, many or name a class of expanded clone.

D gene	V gene	J gene	clone size	CDR3 protein
-	TRBV27	TRBJ1-2	-	CASSLFSSSNYGYTF
-	TRBV13	TRBJ2-5	-	CASSRADQETQYF
-	TRBV19	TRBJ2-3	few	CASSIYEQHTQYF
TRBD1	TRBV6-6	TRBJ2-5	-	CASLSTGGIQTQYF
-	TRBV6-2/TRBV6-3	TRBJ1-5	-	CASSYPPRRGNQPQHF
TRBD1	TRBV10-1	TRBJ2-2	few	CASSAGTGGIGELFF
TRBD2	TRBV19	TRBJ2-2	once	CASSMGLAGASGELFF
TRBD2	TRBV5-4	TRBJ2-3	-	CASSYSGLVRGDTQYF
TRBD1	TRBV7-3	TRBJ1-5	-	CASSLTTPPRTGNQPQHF
-	TRBV6-5	TRBJ2-3	-	CASSYSGTSTDTQYF
-	TRBV5-1	TRBJ2-5	-	CASSLEEEETQYF
TRBD2	TRBV19	TRBJ2-3	-	CASSIKFRASGGTDTQYF
-	TRBV30	TRBJ1-6	-	CAWSVTGLSSPLHF
-	TRBV20-1	TRBJ2-3	-	CSAERGDTQYF
-	TRBV4-2	TRBJ1-1	-	CASSQTGNRLNTEAFF
-	TRBV10-3	TRBJ1-5	-	CAIAPDGPGNQPQHF
TRBD1	TRBV30	TRBJ1-6	-	CAWDRGESPLHF
TRBD1	TRBV28	TRBJ1-4	-	CATLDRLNEKLFF
-	TRBV5-1	TRBJ2-7	-	CASSYEAAYEQYF
-	TRBV30	TRBJ1-6	few	CAVGAGSSNSPLHF
-	TRBV21-1	TRBJ2-2	few	CASGDRRDRGPNTGELFF
TRBD1	TRBV6-5	TRBJ1-2	-	CASSYRDRGSTF
TRBD1	TRBV14	TRBJ1-6	few	CASSLGQGAYSPLHF
TRBD2	TRBV5-1	TRBJ2-3	-	CASSLLGLAGAGDTQYF
TRBD1	TRBV18	TRBJ1-2	-	CASSPYVSRGHHGYTF
-	TRBV2	TRBJ2-2	-	CASSGGAGELFF
TRBD1	TRBV6-2/TRBV6-3	TRBJ2-5	-	CASTPLGDRYQETQYF
TRBD2	TRBV3-1/TRBV3-2	TRBJ2-3	-	CASSGLAGRTSTDTQYF
TRBD1	TRBV28	TRBJ1-2	few	CASSNLGQGYGYTF
TRBD2	TRBV7-2	TRBJ2-1	-	CASSPGLGHDEQFF
TRBD1	TRBV5-6	TRBJ1-3	once	CASSTQTGTGNTIYF
-	TRBV2	TRBJ1-1	-	CASSVNGDTEAFF
-	TRBV2	TRBJ1-1	once	CASSEDRNTEAFF
-	TRBV2	TRBJ1-2	-	CASSARDTRYGYTF
TRBD2	TRBV9	TRBJ2-3	-	CASSVGNSGVSTDTQYF
TRBD1	TRBV18	TRBJ1-1	-	CASSPGTGRTEAFF
-	TRBV27	TRBJ2-1	-	CASRPWGGAGSYNEQFF
-	TRBV7-2	TRBJ1-3	-	CASSLEWTARNTIYF
-	TRBV28	TRBJ1-2	few	CASSLSRAYGYTF
TRBD2	TRBV18	TRBJ2-1	-	CASSPGLGPSGGGNEQFF
TRBD1	TRBV7-2	TRBJ1-2	-	CASSLQSTGVPNYGYTF
TRBD1	TRBV3-1/TRBV3-2	TRBJ1-2	-	CASSQGGTGNIVGYTF
-	TRBV15	TRBJ1-6	-	CATSRDTGNNSPLHF